The 9 T cell receptor beta chains listed next were all sequenced from one sample in a study of cytomegalovirus exposure and HLA in healthy donors. The PCR contained 60 Vbeta and 13 Jbeta primers. Method: immunoSEQ multiplex PCR; TCRdb's copy keeps in-frame clones and lacks some. The sample has around 180,000 clones; roughly 85% are singletons. The sample was PBMCs. These receptors were collected from a boy between 2 and 15 years old in good health and CMV-seronegative.

V usage is TRBV2 and J usage is TRBJ2-2, with D maybe TRBD2 (6 bases). From germline, CDR1 is SNHLY and CDR2 FYNNEI. CDR3 length: 14 residues. Between the trimmed V and J ends, which lost 6 bases and 2 bases, there was a span of 10 bases. The CDR3 nucleotides read TGTGCCAGCAGGGGGGGATTTAACACCGGGGAGCTGTTTTTT. Protein sequence: CASRGGFNTGELFF.

V usage is TRBV29-1 and J usage is TRBJ2-2; D is possibly TRBD2 (5 bases). This CDR3 is 12 amino acids long. From germline, CDR1 is SQVTM and CDR2 ANQGSEA. V was shortened by 4 bases and J by 5 bases, with 8 bases between the two germline ends. The CDR3 DNA reads as TGCAGCGTTGCTCCGGGAACCGGGGAGCTGTTTTTT. It is translated as CSVAPGTGELFF.

The rearrangement joins TRBV2 to TRBJ2-7; TRBD1 aligns across 7 bases. Germline V lookup: CDR1 SNHLY, CDR2 FYNNEI. The V and J ends lost 10 bases and 4 bases, in that order; junction bases with no gene match: 7. This CDR3 comprises 12 residues. The CDR3 is CANRDRLYEQYF. As DNA, the CDR3 is TGTGCCAACCGGGACAGACTGTACGAGCAGTACTTC.

The rearrangement uses TRBV5-6 and TRBJ1-5, with D possibly being TRBD1 (6 bases). Deletions cut 2 bases from V and 4 bases from J, with 16 bases between. The CDR3 is made up of 16 amino acids. Per germline, CDR1 SGHDT and CDR2 YYEEEE. The CDR3 loop is CASSFGGQGSNQPQHF. The CDR3 DNA sequence: TGTGCCAGCAGCTTCGGTGGTCAGGGGTCAAATCAGCCCCAGCATTTT.

The chain employs TRBV6-5 and TRBJ1-3; perhaps TRBD1 as D (6 bases). Germline CDR1 reads MNHEY; CDR2 reads SVGAGI. V lost 6 bases, J lost 0 bases, and 9 bases lay in between. The CDR3 totals 14 residues. In DNA, the CDR3 is TGTGCCAGCAGCGAAGGGGGCTCTGGAAACACCATATATTTT. Translated: CASSEGGSGNTIYF.

The chain employs TRBV5-8 and TRBJ2-4; TRBD2 might be the D (6 bases). The CDR3 covers 13 residues. The germline V and J ends were trimmed by 2 bases and 12 bases, with 15 bases remaining between them. Germline V gene lookup returns CDR1 SGHTS and CDR2 YDEGEE. This chain's CDR3 is CASSFSRTGGQYF. DNA of the CDR3: TGTGCCAGCAGCTTTAGTAGGACCGGGGGTCAGTACTTC.

This chain joins TRBV30 and TRBJ1-5; D is undetermined. Trimming cost V 0 bases and J 7 bases, with 10 bases left between them. The CDR3 loop spans 13 amino acids. Per germline, CDR1 GTSNPN and CDR2 SVGIG (reference sequence). The chain's CDR3 is CAWSVSERQPQHF. The CDR3 DNA is TGTGCCTGGAGTGTAAGTGAGAGGCAGCCCCAGCATTTT. The variable domain in full, completed from reference TRBV30 and TRBJ1-5, reads SQTIHQWPATLVQPVGSPLSLECTVEGTSNPNLYWYRQAAGRGLQLLFYSVGIGQISSEVPQNLSASRPQDRQFILSSKKLLLSDSGFYLCAWSVSERQPQHFGDGTRLSIL.

V and J are TRBV25-1 and TRBJ2-7; the D gene is possibly TRBD2 (5 bases). V was clipped by 5 bases and J by 0 bases, with 11 bases between them. The CDR3 consists of 14 residues. CDR1 and CDR2 (germline): MGHDK, SYGVNS. The CDR3 nucleotides are TGTGCCAGCAGTCTTGGAGGCGGCTCCTACGAGCAGTACTTC. This codes for CASSLGGGSYEQYF.

This chain connects TRBV30 to TRBJ1-2; D is uncertain. With 4 bases removed from V and 4 bases from J, the gap between germline ends came to 16 bases. The length of the CDR3 is 14 residues. Germline V lookup: CDR1 GTSNPN, CDR2 SVGIG (reference sequence). This CDR3 is CAWTLPGSFYGYTF. In nucleotides, the CDR3 is TGTGCCTGGACCCTTCCCGGGAGCTTCTATGGCTACACCTTC.